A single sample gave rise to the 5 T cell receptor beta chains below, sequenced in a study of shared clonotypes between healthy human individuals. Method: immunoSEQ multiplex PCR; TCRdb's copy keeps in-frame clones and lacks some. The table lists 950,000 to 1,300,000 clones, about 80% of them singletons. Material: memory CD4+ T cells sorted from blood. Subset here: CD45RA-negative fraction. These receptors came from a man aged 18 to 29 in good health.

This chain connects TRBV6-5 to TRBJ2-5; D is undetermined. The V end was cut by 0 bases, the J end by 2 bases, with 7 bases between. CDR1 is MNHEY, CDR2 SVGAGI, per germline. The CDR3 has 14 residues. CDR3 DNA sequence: TGTGCCAGCAGTTACTCGCCAGCACAAGAGACCCAGTACTTC. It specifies CASSYSPAQETQYF.

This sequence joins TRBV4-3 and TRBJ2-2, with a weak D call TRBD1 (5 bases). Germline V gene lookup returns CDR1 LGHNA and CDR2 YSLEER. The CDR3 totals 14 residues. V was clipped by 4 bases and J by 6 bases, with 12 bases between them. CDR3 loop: CASSPTGFPGELFF. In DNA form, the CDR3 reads TGCGCCAGCAGCCCAACAGGTTTCCCCGGGGAGCTGTTTTTT.

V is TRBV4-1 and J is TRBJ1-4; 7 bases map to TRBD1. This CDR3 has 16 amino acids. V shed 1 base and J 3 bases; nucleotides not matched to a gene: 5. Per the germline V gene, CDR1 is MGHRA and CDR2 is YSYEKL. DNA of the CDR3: TGCGCCAGCAGCCAAGTGCGGGGGACAGCTAATGAAAAACTGTTTTTT. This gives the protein CASSQVRGTANEKLFF.

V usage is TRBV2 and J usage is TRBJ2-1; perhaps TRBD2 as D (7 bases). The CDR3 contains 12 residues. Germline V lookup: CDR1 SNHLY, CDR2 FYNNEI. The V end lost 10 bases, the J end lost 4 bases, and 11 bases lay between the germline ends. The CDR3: CATGGPYNEQFF. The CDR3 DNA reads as TGTGCCACGGGGGGCCCGTACAATGAGCAGTTCTTC.

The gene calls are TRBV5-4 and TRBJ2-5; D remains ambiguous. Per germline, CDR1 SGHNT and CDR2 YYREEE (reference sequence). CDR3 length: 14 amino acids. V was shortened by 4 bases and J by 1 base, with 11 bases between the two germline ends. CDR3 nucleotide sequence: TGTGCCAGCAGCCGAGCGAGGTCCCAAGAGACCCAGTACTTC. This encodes CASSRARSQETQYF.